The clone carrying this T cell receptor beta chain was found a few times. PCR was performed using 60 Vbeta and 13 Jbeta primers. Clones were read by immunoSEQ multiplex PCR, and TCRdb kept only the in-frame ones, dropping some. The repertoire includes 150,000 to 200,000 clones, around 85% of them detected once, and about 9.3% sits in the top ten. Germline V gene sequence: CDR1 SGHDT, CDR2 YYEEEE. V was pared by 4 bases and J by 6 bases, with 9 bases of the junction left unmatched. The CDR3 covers 14 residues. The source of the sample is a study of cytomegalovirus exposure and HLA in healthy donors. The clonotype comes from a man younger than 30 in good health and CMV-seropositive. The V call is TRBV5-6, the J call TRBJ2-7, with TRBD1 matching 8 bases. Sequencing used PBMCs. CDR3 in DNA: TGTGCCAGCAGCGTAGGACAGGGTGTCCTCGAGCAGTACTTC. Translated: CASSVGQGVLEQYF.